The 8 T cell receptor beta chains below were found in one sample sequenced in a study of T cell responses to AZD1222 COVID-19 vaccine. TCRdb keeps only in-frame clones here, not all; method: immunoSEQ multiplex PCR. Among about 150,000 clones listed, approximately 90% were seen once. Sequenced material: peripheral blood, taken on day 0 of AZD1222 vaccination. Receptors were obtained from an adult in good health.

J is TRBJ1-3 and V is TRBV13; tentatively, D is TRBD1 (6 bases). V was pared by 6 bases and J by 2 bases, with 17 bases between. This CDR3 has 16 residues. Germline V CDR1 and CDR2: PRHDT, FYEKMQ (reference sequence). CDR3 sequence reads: CASRKQGKHAGNTIYF. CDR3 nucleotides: TGTGCCAGCAGAAAACAGGGAAAACACGCTGGAAACACCATATATTTT.

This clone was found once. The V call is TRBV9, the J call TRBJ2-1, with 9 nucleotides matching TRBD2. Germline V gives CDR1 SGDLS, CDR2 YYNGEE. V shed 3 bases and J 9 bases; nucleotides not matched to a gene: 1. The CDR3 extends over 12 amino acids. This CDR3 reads CASSGLAAEQFF. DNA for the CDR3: TGTGCCAGCAGCGGACTAGCGGCTGAGCAGTTCTTC.

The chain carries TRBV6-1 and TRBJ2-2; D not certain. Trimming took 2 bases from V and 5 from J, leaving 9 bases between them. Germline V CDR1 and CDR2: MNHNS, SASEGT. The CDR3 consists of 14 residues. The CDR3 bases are TGTGCCAGCAGTGAATTTCTGGGGACCGGGGAGCTGTTTTTT. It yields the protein CASSEFLGTGELFF.

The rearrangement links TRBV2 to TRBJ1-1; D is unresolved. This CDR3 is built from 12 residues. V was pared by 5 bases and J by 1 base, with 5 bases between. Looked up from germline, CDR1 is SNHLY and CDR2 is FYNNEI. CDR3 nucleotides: TGTGCCAGCAGTAGCAGGAACACTGAAGCTTTCTTT. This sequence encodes CASSSRNTEAFF.

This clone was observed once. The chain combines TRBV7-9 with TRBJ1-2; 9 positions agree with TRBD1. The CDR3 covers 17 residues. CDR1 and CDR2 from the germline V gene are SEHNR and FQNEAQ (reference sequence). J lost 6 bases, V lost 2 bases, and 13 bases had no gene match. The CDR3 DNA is TGTGCCAGCAGCTTATTCTTGCGGACAGGGGAAGGTGATGGCTACACCTTC. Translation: CASSLFLRTGEGDGYTF.

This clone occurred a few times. CDR3 residues: CASQVTETYGYTF. CDR3 coding DNA: TGTGCCAGCCAAGTTACAGAAACCTATGGCTACACCTTC. V usage is TRBV5-6 and J usage is TRBJ1-2; D is uncertain. The length of the CDR3 is 13 residues. Trimming stripped 7 bases from V and 4 bases from J, with 14 bases between. Per germline, CDR1 SGHDT and CDR2 YYEEEE.

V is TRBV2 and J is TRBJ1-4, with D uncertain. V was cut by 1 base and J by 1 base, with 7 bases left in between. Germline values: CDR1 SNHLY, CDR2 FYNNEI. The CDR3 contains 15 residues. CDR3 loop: CASSEVLGTNEKLFF. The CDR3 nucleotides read TGTGCCAGCAGTGAAGTCCTGGGAACTAATGAAAAACTGTTTTTT.

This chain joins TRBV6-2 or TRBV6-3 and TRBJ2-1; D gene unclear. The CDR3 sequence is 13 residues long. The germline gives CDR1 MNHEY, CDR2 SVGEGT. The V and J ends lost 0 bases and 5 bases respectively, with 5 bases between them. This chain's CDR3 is CASSYSENNEQFF. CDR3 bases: TGTGCCAGCAGTTACTCAGAGAACAATGAGCAGTTCTTC.